This T cell receptor beta chain originates from a study of neurological immune-mediated disorders (dated by TCRdb to between 2018 and 2021). About the investigation overall: Among the 34 multiple sclerosis patients, relapsing-remitting MS was present in roughly 30 and secondary progressive MS was present in 3. Peripheral blood TCR-beta repertoires from patients with HTLV-I-associated myelopathy (HAM/TSP), patients with multiple sclerosis, and healthy controls were compared in the study using UMI-based sequencing. Longitudinal samples, technical triplicates and paired sorted CD4+ and CD8+ T-cell subsets, alongside PBMC samples, were included among the approximately 99 TCR-beta libraries. Longitudinal HAM/TSP donors and healthy donors each had 3 time-points at intervals of about 3-45 months. The cohort included some 70 subjects: some 14 with HAM/TSP, roughly 35 with multiple sclerosis, and 20 healthy controls. What the authors observed across the whole study: The MS cluster was not associated with any clinical or MRI features, and the authors stated that larger cohorts are needed. Across subjects, expanded clones never shared an identical CDR3 amino acid sequence, which suggests that the TCR-beta repertoires in every group were private. Phylogenetic analysis grouped repertoires from 18 of 34 MS patients into a cluster of related CDR3 sequences, suggesting a possible repertoire-level signature. TCR clonal expansion was greatest in HAM/TSP patients and smallest in MS patients, who ranked below even healthy controls.

The germline V gene supplies CDR1 MGHRA and CDR2 YSYEKL. Spanning cysteine to phenylalanine, the CDR3 consists of 16 amino acids. Only CDR3 DNA remains: 48 bases, in frame from the first base. V drops 1 base and J drops 1 base, leaving 13 bases in between. This clonotype was picked up many times. Its antigen specificity is not known. No much larger clone exists at a distance of one base, and base qualities are not known. This specimen's time point label, per the study, means: longitudinal time-point 3. For unsorted PBMC libraries, 2 million PBMCs were used after storage in RNAlater at -80 degrees C until RNA extraction. Multiple sclerosis patients were enrolled in a US clinical protocol under which disease progression was evaluated by magnetic resonance imaging. PBMCs were separated from peripheral blood using Ficoll-Hypaque density gradient centrifugation and then cryopreserved in liquid nitrogen.

To synthesize cDNA, template-switch 5'RACE was performed with a primer carrying a 10-nucleotide random unique molecular identifier so that each TCR transcript was tagged. Over 200 million TCR-beta sequences, covering 15-18 subjects, were produced in each sequencing run. The RNeasy kit was used for extraction of total RNA. Using the KAPA Real-time Library Amplification kit, TCR-beta VDJ regions were amplified with primers for the TCR constant region and the 5'RACE anchor. Sample indexes and Illumina adaptors were added in a first PCR, and a second PCR then increased library yield. The roughly 650 bp TCR product was size-selected on a 2% E-gel SizeSelection system after Ampure bead purification. Library quality was checked on a Bioanalyzer, concentration was measured with Qubit, and libraries were quantified with the Kapa Library Quantification kit before pooling. Paired-end 2 x 150 bp sequencing of the libraries was performed on an Illumina HiSeq 2500. To increase sequence diversity, about 25-31% phiX was spiked into each library pool. Per the original workflow: The UMI-based MiGEC pipeline processed quality-filtered reads and removed over 80% of raw TCR sequences during error correction. IMGT germline references were used for alignment of VDJ genes, and clonotypes were defined by a unique CDR3 amino acid sequence together with V-J genes. Clonal expansion, Shannon diversity and CDR3 relatedness were evaluated with VDJtools (CalcPairwiseDistances, ClusterSamples), while phylogenetic trees were built in CLCbio workbench. Using coefficient-of-variation modelling across technical triplicates, the study counted a clone as expanded if it had at least 8 unique UMIs. TCRdb handled the public reads itself, with Q25 trimming in fastp and clone calling in MiXCR, and kept productive beta chains. When rows share a CDR3 protein, they turn into one entry using the most common DNA and genes. In this record, the V and J calls reflect TCRdb's handling and not the investigators' own analysis. Counted in this sample were more than 75,000 distinct CDR3 sequences; 4.3% of them appeared once. Roughly 5.6% of the sample is in the top ten clones.

Rearrangement joined TRBV4-1 to TRBJ1-2, with an unclear D gene assignment. The receptor was isolated from a woman aged 60-75 years with multiple sclerosis. What was sequenced was PBMCs. The CDR3 corresponds to CASSQGDRRRNYGYTF. The bases are TGCGCCAGCAGCCAAGGCGATCGCAGGCGTAACTATGGCTACACCTTC.